This entry lists 23 T cell receptor beta chains sequenced from one sample in a study of blood T cell repertoires in COVID-19. Sequencing used immunoSEQ multiplex PCR; TCRdb keeps in-frame clones, though not all of them. The sample has roughly 100,000 clones, around 76% seen once. Material for sequencing was peripheral blood. Receptor source: a woman in her 70s with acute or convalescent COVID-19.

V is TRBV6-5 and J is TRBJ1-3, with 12 positions matching TRBD1. Germline V gene lookup returns CDR1 MNHEY and CDR2 SVGAGI. The CDR3 has 15 amino acids. Trimming took 7 bases from V and 4 from J; bases not matched to a gene: 5. This CDR3 reads CASTTGQGAGNTIYF. In DNA, the CDR3 is TGTGCCAGCACGACGGGACAGGGGGCCGGAAACACCATATATTTT.

The chain uses TRBV7-2 and TRBJ2-2; D uncertain. Germline values: CDR1 SGHTA, CDR2 FQGNSA. The CDR3 totals 12 residues. Trimming left V 5 bases short and J 3 bases short, with 4 bases between. The CDR3 is CASSLYTGELFF. CDR3 DNA: TGTGCCAGCAGCCTTTACACCGGGGAGCTGTTTTTT.

The rearrangement uses TRBV28 and TRBJ1-4; a weak D match, TRBD1 (5 bases). Germline V gene sequence: CDR1 MDHEN, CDR2 SYDVKM. Trimming removed 3 bases from V and 3 bases from J, with 14 bases in between. This CDR3 region has 16 residues. For the CDR3, the DNA is TGTGCCAGCAGTTTCAGGGCCAATGCGCCTAATGAAAAACTGTTTTTT. Translated, it gives CASSFRANAPNEKLFF. Full variable domain (remainder filled in from reference TRBV28 and TRBJ1-4): DVKVTQSSRYLVKRTGEKVFLECVQDMDHENMFWYRQDPGLGLRLIYFSYDVKMKEKGDIPEGYSVSREKKERFSLILESASTNQTSMYLCASSFRANAPNEKLFFGSGTQLSVL.

The rearrangement uses TRBV30 and TRBJ2-3; 8 bases line up with TRBD2. V was clipped by 0 bases and J by 2 bases; unmatched bases: 10. CDR1 GTSNPN and CDR2 SVGIG come from the germline V gene (reference sequence). This CDR3 is 17 amino acids long. The CDR3 DNA follows: TGTGCCTGGAGTGTAGGTAGCTCTAGCGGGCTCACAGATACGCAGTATTTT. It is translated as CAWSVGSSSGLTDTQYF.

This clone was found a few times. The chain is built from TRBV6-2 or TRBV6-3 and TRBJ1-2; 10 bases align to TRBD1. J gave up 2 bases and V 1 base, and 4 bases lay outside the gene matches. The CDR3 sequence is 16 residues long. Germline-derived CDR1 and CDR2 are MNHEY and SVGEGT. In DNA, the CDR3 is TGTGCCAGCAGTTACTACCTGACAGGGGGCAACTATGGCTACACCTTC. Its protein is CASSYYLTGGNYGYTF.

The V gene is TRBV29-1, the J gene TRBJ1-1, with D possibly matching TRBD1 (6 bases). Germline assignment: CDR1 SQVTM and CDR2 ANQGSEA. V lost 5 bases, J lost 3 bases, and 13 bases lay in between. There are 13 residues in the CDR3. For the CDR3, the DNA is TGCAGCGTTACAACAGGGAGTCACACTGAAGCTTTCTTT. It codes for CSVTTGSHTEAFF.

This clone occurred once. The chain carries TRBV27 and TRBJ2-3; 10 bases match TRBD2. The CDR3 is 15 residues long. Trimming took 4 bases from V and 1 from J; bases not matched to a gene: 2. Germline CDR1 and CDR2: MNHEY and SMNVEV (reference sequence). For the CDR3, the DNA is TGTGCCAGCAGTTCAGCGGGGGGGGGCACAGATACGCAGTATTTT. This gives the protein CASSSAGGGTDTQYF.

The sample holds a few counts of this clone. V usage is TRBV9 and J usage is TRBJ1-2; D may be TRBD1 (5 bases). The V and J ends lost 0 bases and 7 bases respectively, with 10 bases between them. Germline CDR1 SGDLS, CDR2 YYNGEE. The CDR3 sequence is 13 residues long. DNA for the CDR3: TGTGCCAGCAGCGTAGACCAGGGTCGTGGCTACACCTTC. It translates to CASSVDQGRGYTF.

The chain is built from TRBV19 and TRBJ1-3, with 8 bases aligning to TRBD1. Germline V gene data show CDR1 as LNHDA and CDR2 as SQIVND (reference sequence). J lost 0 bases, V lost 6 bases, and 4 bases had no gene match. This CDR3 comprises 15 residues. The CDR3 here is CASSGQGNSGNTIYF. CDR3 DNA sequence: TGTGCCAGTAGCGGACAGGGCAACTCTGGAAACACCATATATTTT.

The chain recombines TRBV18 with TRBJ1-1, with 7 nucleotides matching TRBD1. Germline-derived CDR1 and CDR2 are KGHSH and LQKENI. V trimming: 3 bases; J trimming: 3 bases; junction bases outside the gene matches: 7. This CDR3 has 15 amino acids. The CDR3 sequence is CASSPRQGSDTEAFF. CDR3 DNA: TGTGCCAGCTCACCCCGACAGGGATCGGACACTGAAGCTTTCTTT.

V gene TRBV24-1 combines with J gene TRBJ2-1; 13 nucleotides agree with TRBD2. CDR1 and CDR2 from the germline V gene are KGHDR and SFDVKD. This CDR3 contains 18 residues. V lost 4 bases, J lost 7 bases, and 12 bases stayed unmatched. The CDR3 spells CATSDPGLAGARGNEQFF. DNA of the CDR3: TGTGCCACCAGTGACCCCGGACTAGCGGGGGCGCGAGGGAATGAGCAGTTCTTC.

This clone was observed a few times. V usage is TRBV28 and J usage is TRBJ1-6, with D unresolved. This CDR3 has 16 amino acids. CDR1 MDHEN and CDR2 SYDVKM come from the germline V gene. Trimming took off 6 bases at V and 6 bases at J, with 18 bases between the two ends. In DNA form, the CDR3 reads TGTGCCAGCAGGCCGGGGAGCTCAACAGCTAATTCACCCCTCCACTTT. Protein: CASRPGSSTANSPLHF.

This clone was observed a few times. The chain has TRBV30 and TRBJ1-4; tentative D call: TRBD1 (6 bases). Trimming stripped 1 base from V and 0 bases from J, with 15 bases between. The CDR3 loop spans 17 amino acids. The germline gives CDR1 GTSNPN, CDR2 SVGIG (reference sequence). The CDR3 region has the DNA TGTGCCTGGAGTGGACAGGCCGCAGCCGCAACTAATGAAAAACTGTTTTTT. Its translation: CAWSGQAAAATNEKLFF.

The rearrangement uses TRBV5-1 and TRBJ2-5; D possibly corresponds to TRBD1 (6 bases). This CDR3 is built from 14 residues. Germline values: CDR1 SGHRS, CDR2 YFSETQ. The V end was cut by 0 bases, the J end by 4 bases, with 10 bases between. The CDR3: CASSLEWGRETQYF. DNA of the CDR3: TGCGCCAGCAGCTTGGAGTGGGGGCGAGAGACCCAGTACTTC.

This chain joins TRBV7-2 and TRBJ2-1; D is uncertain. V lost 2 bases to trimming and J lost 6 bases, with 14 bases between them. The CDR3 spans 15 residues. Looked up from germline, CDR1 is SGHTA and CDR2 is FQGNSA. This chain's CDR3 is CASSLLPGPTNEQFF. CDR3 DNA: TGTGCCAGCAGCTTATTACCGGGTCCGACCAATGAGCAGTTCTTC. Supplemented by reference TRBV7-2 and TRBJ2-1, the full variable domain reads GAGVSQSPSNKVTEKGKDVELRCDPISGHTALYWYRQSLGQGLEFLIYFQGNSAPDKSGLPSDRFSAERTGGSVSTLTIQRTQQEDSAVYLCASSLLPGPTNEQFFGPGTRLTVL.

This chain links TRBV7-2 with TRBJ1-2, with 8 bases fitting TRBD1. The CDR3 consists of 12 residues. Unmatched junction bases numbered 2, after V lost 5 bases and J lost 6 bases. Germline assignment: CDR1 SGHTA and CDR2 FQGNSA. CDR3 sequence (DNA): TGTGCCAGCAGCCCGGACAGGGATGGCTACACCTTC. It codes for CASSPDRDGYTF.

This chain joins TRBV15 and TRBJ2-7, with D possibly matching TRBD2 (7 bases). Germline CDR1 LNHNV, CDR2 YYDKDF (reference sequence). Trimming left V 1 base short and J 5 bases short, with 15 bases between. The CDR3 runs 15 residues. The CDR3 region is CATSRVGGAGNEQYF. DNA of the CDR3: TGTGCCACCAGCAGAGTAGGGGGGGCGGGCAACGAGCAGTACTTC.

The chain links TRBV4-1 to TRBJ1-2, with TRBD1 identical over 7 bases. Losses at the gene ends were 0 bases for V and 4 bases for J; bases not matched to a gene: 5. This CDR3 has 15 amino acids. Looked up from germline, CDR1 is MGHRA and CDR2 is YSYEKL. CDR3 region: CASSQDSAGGYGYTF. The DNA for the CDR3 is TGCGCCAGCAGCCAAGATTCCGCAGGGGGCTATGGCTACACCTTC.

The chain is built from TRBV7-2 and TRBJ1-2, with 7 positions matching TRBD1. V shed 6 bases, J shed 2 bases, and the junction held 3 bases outside the gene matches. The CDR3 contains 13 residues. The V gene's germline CDR1 is SGHTA and CDR2 FQGNSA. Written as DNA, the CDR3 is TGTGCCAGCAGTCCGGGACAGAACTATGGCTACACCTTC. Protein product: CASSPGQNYGYTF.

This clone was counted a few times. This chain joins TRBV7-7 and TRBJ2-1; 9 bases fit TRBD2. V shed 5 bases and J 4 bases; nucleotides not matched to a gene: 9. This CDR3 contains 16 residues. Per germline, CDR1 SSHAT and CDR2 FNYEAQ (reference sequence). CDR3 residues: CASSPRAGGSYNEQFF. The CDR3 DNA sequence: TGTGCCAGCAGCCCCCGAGCGGGGGGTTCTTACAATGAGCAGTTCTTC.

The chain carries TRBV5-4 and TRBJ2-1, with D possibly being TRBD1 (6 bases). This CDR3 has 15 amino acids. The ends were cut back, 4 bases at V and 0 bases at J, with 11 bases in the middle. Germline CDR1 is SGHNT and CDR2 is YYREEE (reference sequence). CDR3 DNA: TGTGCCAGCAGCCGGGACACATTCTCCTACAATGAGCAGTTCTTC. This gives the protein CASSRDTFSYNEQFF.

The sample holds a few counts of this clone. The chain couples TRBV28 to TRBJ1-5; D perhaps matches TRBD1 (5 bases). The CDR3 is 14 residues long. V gave up 6 bases and J gave up 10 bases, with 19 bases separating them. Germline V lookup: CDR1 MDHEN, CDR2 SYDVKM. The CDR3 here is CASSTHGRGDPQHF. CDR3 sequence (DNA): TGTGCCAGCAGCACCCATGGGAGGGGTGATCCCCAGCATTTT. The whole variable domain, filled in from reference TRBV28 and TRBJ1-5, reads DVKVTQSSRYLVKRTGEKVFLECVQDMDHENMFWYRQDPGLGLRLIYFSYDVKMKEKGDIPEGYSVSREKKERFSLILESASTNQTSMYLCASSTHGRGDPQHFGDGTRLSIL.

The chain employs TRBV2 and TRBJ1-1; D unresolved. The germline V and J ends were trimmed by 8 bases and 3 bases, with 7 bases remaining between them. Germline V CDR1 and CDR2: SNHLY, FYNNEI. The CDR3 runs to 11 residues. As DNA, the CDR3 is TGTGCCAGCGGTCGGTACACTGAAGCTTTCTTT. As protein: CASGRYTEAFF.